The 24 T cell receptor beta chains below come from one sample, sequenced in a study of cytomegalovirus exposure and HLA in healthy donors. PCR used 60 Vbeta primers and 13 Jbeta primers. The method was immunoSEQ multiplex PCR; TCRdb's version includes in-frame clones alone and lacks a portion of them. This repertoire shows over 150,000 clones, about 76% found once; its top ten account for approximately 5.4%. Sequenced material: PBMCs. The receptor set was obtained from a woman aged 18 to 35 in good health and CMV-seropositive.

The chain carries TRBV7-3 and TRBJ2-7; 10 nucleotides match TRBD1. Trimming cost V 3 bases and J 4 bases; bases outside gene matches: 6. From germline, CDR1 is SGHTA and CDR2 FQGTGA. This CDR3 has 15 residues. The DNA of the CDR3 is TGTGCCAGCAGCTTCACCGGGGACAGGGGATACGAGCAGTACTTC. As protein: CASSFTGDRGYEQYF.

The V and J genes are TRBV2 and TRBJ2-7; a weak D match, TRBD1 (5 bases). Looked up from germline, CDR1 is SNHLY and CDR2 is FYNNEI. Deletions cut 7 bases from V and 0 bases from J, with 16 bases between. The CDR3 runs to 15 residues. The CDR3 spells CASTAEGATSYEQYF. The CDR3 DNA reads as TGTGCCAGCACCGCCGAAGGGGCCACCTCCTACGAGCAGTACTTC.

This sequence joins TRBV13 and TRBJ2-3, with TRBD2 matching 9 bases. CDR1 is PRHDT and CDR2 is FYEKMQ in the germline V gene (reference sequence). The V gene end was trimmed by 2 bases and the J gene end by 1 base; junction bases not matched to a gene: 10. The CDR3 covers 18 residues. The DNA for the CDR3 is TGTGCCAGCAGCTTAAGCAGCGGGGGGTCGCCGCGCACAGATACGCAGTATTTT. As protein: CASSLSSGGSPRTDTQYF.

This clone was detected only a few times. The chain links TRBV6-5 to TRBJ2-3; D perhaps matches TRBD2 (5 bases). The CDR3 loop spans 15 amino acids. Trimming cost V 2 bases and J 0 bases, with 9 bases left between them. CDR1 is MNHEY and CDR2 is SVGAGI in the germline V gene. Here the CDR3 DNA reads TGTGCCAGCAGTTACAATCGGGGAAGCACAGATACGCAGTATTTT. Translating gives CASSYNRGSTDTQYF.

The CDR3 nucleotides read TGTGCCAGCTCTACCAACCGGGACAGGACTTATAATTCACCCCTCCACTTT. Translated, it gives CASSTNRDRTYNSPLHF. This rearrangement joins TRBV5-4 to TRBJ1-6; 8 bases are shared with TRBD1. V was clipped by 7 bases and J by 4 bases; unmatched bases: 13. Germline V gene sequence: CDR1 SGHNT, CDR2 YYREEE (reference sequence). The CDR3 consists of 17 residues.

The CDR3 coding sequence is TGTGCCAGCAGCGTTGAAGGGGGCAGGAACACCATATATTTT. It is translated as CASSVEGGRNTIYF. This chain connects TRBV9 to TRBJ1-3, with 7 bases fitting TRBD1. From germline, CDR1 is SGDLS and CDR2 YYNGEE. This CDR3 is built from 14 residues. The V and J ends lost 2 bases and 7 bases, in that order; junction bases with no gene match: 6.

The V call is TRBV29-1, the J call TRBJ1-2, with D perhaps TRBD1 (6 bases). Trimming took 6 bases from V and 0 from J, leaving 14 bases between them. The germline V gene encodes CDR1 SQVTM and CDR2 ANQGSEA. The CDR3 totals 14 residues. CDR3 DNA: TGCAGCGTGAGCCCATGGACAGCTAACTATGGCTACACCTTC. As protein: CSVSPWTANYGYTF.

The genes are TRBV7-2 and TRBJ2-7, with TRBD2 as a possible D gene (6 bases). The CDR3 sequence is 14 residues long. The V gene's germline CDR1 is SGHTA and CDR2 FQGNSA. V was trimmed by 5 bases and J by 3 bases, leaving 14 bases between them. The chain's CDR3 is CASSAGSKRYEQYF. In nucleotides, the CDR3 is TGTGCCAGCAGCGCGGGGTCGAAACGCTACGAGCAGTACTTC.

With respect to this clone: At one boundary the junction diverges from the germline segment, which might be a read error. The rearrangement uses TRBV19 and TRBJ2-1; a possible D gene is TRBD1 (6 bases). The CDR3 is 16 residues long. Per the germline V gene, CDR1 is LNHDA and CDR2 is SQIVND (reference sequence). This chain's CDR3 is CASSGRTAFSYNGQFF. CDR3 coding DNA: TGTGCCAGTAGTGGACGGACAGCGTTCTCCTACAATGGGCAGTTCTTC.

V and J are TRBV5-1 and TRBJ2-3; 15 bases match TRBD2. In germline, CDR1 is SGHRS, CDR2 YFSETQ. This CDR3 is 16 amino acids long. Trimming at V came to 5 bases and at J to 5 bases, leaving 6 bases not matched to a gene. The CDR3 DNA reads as TGCGCCAGCAGTTGGACTAGCGGGGGGGCTGTAGATACGCAGTATTTT. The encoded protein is CASSWTSGGAVDTQYF.

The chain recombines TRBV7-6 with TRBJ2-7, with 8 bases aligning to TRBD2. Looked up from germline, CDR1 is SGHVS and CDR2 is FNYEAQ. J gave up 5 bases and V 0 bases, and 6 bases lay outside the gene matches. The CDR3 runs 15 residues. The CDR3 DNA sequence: TGTGCCAGCAGCTTAGCCGGCGGGGGGCCAAACGAGCAGTACTTC. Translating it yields CASSLAGGGPNEQYF.

CDR3 residues: CASSLTGGYEKLFF. The CDR3 DNA reads TGTGCCAGCAGCTTGACAGGGGGCTACGAAAAACTGTTTTTT. The chain carries TRBV11-1 and TRBJ1-4, with 10 nucleotides matching TRBD1. Per germline, CDR1 SGHAT and CDR2 FQDESV (reference sequence). Trimming took 3 bases from V and 8 from J; bases not matched to a gene: 3. This CDR3 is 14 amino acids long.

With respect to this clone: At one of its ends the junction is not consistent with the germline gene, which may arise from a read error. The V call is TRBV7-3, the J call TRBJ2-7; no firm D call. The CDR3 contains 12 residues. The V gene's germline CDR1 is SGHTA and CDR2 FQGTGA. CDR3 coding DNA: TGTGCCGGCAGCTTCTTCCTCTACGAGCAGTACTTC. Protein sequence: CAGSFFLYEQYF.

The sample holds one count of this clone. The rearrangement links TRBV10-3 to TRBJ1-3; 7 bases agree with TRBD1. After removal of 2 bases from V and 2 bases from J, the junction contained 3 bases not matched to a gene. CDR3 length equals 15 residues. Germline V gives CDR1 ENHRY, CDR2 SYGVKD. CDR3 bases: TGTGCCATCAGTGAGACCACAGGGGCTGGAAACACCATATATTTT. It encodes CAISETTGAGNTIYF.

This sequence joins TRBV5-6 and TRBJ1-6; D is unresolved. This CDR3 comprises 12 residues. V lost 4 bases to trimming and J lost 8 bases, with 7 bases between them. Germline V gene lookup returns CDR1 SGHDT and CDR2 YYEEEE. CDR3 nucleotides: TGTGCCAGCAGCCAGGATGATTCACCCCTCCACTTT. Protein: CASSQDDSPLHF.

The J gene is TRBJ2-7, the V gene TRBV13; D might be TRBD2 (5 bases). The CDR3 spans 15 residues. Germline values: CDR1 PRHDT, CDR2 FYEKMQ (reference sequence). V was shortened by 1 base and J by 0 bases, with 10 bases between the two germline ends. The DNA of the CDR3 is TGTGCCAGCAGCTTAGACGGCGGGCTCTCCTACGAGCAGTACTTC. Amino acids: CASSLDGGLSYEQYF. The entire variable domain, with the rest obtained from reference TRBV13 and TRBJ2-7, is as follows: AAGVIQSPRHLIKEKRETATLKCYPIPRHDTVYWYQQGPGQDPQFLISFYEKMQSDKGSIPDRFSAQQFSDYHSELNMSSLELGDSALYFCASSLDGGLSYEQYFGPGTRLTVT.

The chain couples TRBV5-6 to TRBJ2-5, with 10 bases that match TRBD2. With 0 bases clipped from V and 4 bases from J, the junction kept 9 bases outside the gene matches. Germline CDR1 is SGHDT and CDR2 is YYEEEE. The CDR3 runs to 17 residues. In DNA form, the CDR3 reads TGTGCCAGCAGCTTGGTGGGGGGAGCGGGGGGGCCAGAGACCCAGTACTTC. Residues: CASSLVGGAGGPETQYF.

As DNA, the CDR3 is TGTGCCAGCATCCTGGGACTAGCGGGGTTACGGGAGACCCAGTACTTC. Translating gives CASILGLAGLRETQYF. The V and J genes are TRBV21-1 and TRBJ2-5; the DNA was not compared with TRBD2, the D call given in the table. TRBV21-1 is a listed pseudogene. CDR3 length equals 16 residues.

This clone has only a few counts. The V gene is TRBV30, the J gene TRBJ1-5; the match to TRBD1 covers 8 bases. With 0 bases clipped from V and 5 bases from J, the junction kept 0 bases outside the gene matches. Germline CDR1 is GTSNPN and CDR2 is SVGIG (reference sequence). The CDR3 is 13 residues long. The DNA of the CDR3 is TGTGCCTGGAGTGTACAGGGGGATCAGCCCCAGCATTTT. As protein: CAWSVQGDQPQHF. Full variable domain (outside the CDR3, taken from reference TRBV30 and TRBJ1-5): SQTIHQWPATLVQPVGSPLSLECTVEGTSNPNLYWYRQAAGRGLQLLFYSVGIGQISSEVPQNLSASRPQDRQFILSSKKLLLSDSGFYLCAWSVQGDQPQHFGDGTRLSIL.

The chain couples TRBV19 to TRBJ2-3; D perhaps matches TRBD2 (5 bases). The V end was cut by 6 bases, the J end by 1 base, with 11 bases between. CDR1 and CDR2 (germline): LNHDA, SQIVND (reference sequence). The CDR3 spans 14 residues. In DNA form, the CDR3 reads TGTGCCAGTAGGCGGGTCCTGGGCACAGATACGCAGTATTTT. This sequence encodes CASRRVLGTDTQYF.

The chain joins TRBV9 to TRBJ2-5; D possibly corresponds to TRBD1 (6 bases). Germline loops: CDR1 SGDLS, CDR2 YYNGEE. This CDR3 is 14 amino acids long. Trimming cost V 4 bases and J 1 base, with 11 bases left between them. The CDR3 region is CASSLQGGQETQYF. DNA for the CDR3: TGTGCCAGCAGCTTACAAGGGGGCCAAGAGACCCAGTACTTC. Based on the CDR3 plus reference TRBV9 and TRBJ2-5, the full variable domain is DSGVTQTPKHLITATGQRVTLRCSPRSGDLSVYWYQQSLDQGLQFLIQYYNGEERAKGNILERFSAQQFPDLHSELNLSSLELGDSALYFCASSLQGGQETQYFGPGTRLLVL.

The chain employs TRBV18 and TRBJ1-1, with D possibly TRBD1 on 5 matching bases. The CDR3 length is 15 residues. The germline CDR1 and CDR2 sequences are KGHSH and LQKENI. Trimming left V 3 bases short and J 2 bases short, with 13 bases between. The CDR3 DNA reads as TGTGCCAGCTCACCCTATCAGGGTCCTAACACTGAAGCTTTCTTT. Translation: CASSPYQGPNTEAFF.

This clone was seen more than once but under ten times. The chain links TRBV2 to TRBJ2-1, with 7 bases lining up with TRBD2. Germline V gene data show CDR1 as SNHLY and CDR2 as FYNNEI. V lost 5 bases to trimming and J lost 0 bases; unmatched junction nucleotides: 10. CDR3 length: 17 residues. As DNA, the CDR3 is TGTGCCAGCAGTCCACATGTCGGCGGGAGCTCCTACAATGAGCAGTTCTTC. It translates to CASSPHVGGSSYNEQFF. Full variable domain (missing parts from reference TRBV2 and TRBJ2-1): EPEVTQTPSHQVTQMGQEVILRCVPISNHLYFYWYRQILGQKVEFLVSFYNNEISEKSEIFDDQFSVERPDGSNFTLKIRSTKLEDSAMYFCASSPHVGGSSYNEQFFGPGTRLTVL.

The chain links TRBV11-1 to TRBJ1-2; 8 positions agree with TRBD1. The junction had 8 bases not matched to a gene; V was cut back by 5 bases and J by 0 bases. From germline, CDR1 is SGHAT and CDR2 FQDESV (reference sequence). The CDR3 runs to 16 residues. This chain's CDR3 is CASSPTPGQANYGYTF. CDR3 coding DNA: TGTGCCAGCAGCCCCACCCCGGGACAGGCTAACTATGGCTACACCTTC.